The clone carrying this TCR beta chain was observed a single time. Antigen: not known. Adults of Caucasian background living in Nashville, Tennessee made up all donors. How the authors handled the data: Because ImmunoSEQ provided only junction sequences with no quality scores, the filtering differed. Method: immunoSEQ multiplex PCR; TCRdb's copy keeps in-frame clones and lacks some. V, J and clone size are those of that table, while D and trimming were read from the DNA. The sample contains 450,000 to 500,000 clones, about 72% of which appear only once. Germline CDR1 and CDR2: SGHRS and YFSETQ. The ends lost 4 bases at V and 5 bases at J; junction bases unmatched: 3. This CDR3 contains 15 residues. The data were obtained in a study of shared clonotypes between healthy human individuals. General observations from the study: Few donors limited the genetic and exposure-history diversity represented. Sequencing depth was expected to affect clonotype sharing among donors.

The chain is built from TRBV5-1 and TRBJ2-1; 13 bases map to TRBD2. The receptor was isolated from a woman in her thirties or forties in good health. Some clones in this sample may be carry-over from other donors' samples. Sequenced input: PBMCs. The CDR3 DNA reads TGCGCCAGCAGCACCGGGACTAGCGGGGACAATGAGCAGTTCTTC. Residues: CASSTGTSGDNEQFF.